This T cell receptor beta chain came from a study of CD8 T cells in Susac syndrome. Random hexamers primed reverse transcription of about 0.5 to 1 ug RNA. TCRdb reprocessed the immunoSEQ multiplex PCR reads via MiXCR and lists one record per CDR3 protein. This sample carries about 150,000 distinct CDR3 sequences, roughly 94% of them seen once, and the ten largest clones take approximately 0.09%. With 10 bases removed from V and 8 bases from J, the gap between germline ends came to 21 bases. CDR1 is SGHNT, CDR2 YYREEE, per germline (reference sequence). There are 13 residues in the CDR3. This clonotype was observed once.

The sequenced sample consisted of CD4+ T cells from PBMCs. This TCR came from a human donor in good health. The chain combines TRBV5-4 with TRBJ1-1, with D maybe TRBD1 (6 bases). The CDR3 sequence: CACRGIGGGEAFF. The CDR3 DNA sequence: TGTGCCTGCCGCGGGATCGGAGGGGGAGAAGCTTTCTTT.